The 11 T cell receptor beta chains presented below share a single source sample, sequenced in a study of neoadjuvant anti-PD-1 for oral cavity cancer. Method: immunoSEQ multiplex PCR; TCRdb's copy keeps in-frame clones and lacks some. The sample shows about 8,000 clones, roughly three fifths of them seen only once. Time point: after neoadjuvant nivolumab, at surgical resection. The starting material was PBMCs, obtained after nivolumab (anti-PD-1) treatment. These receptors all come from a person aged 40-85 years with oral cavity squamous cell carcinoma.

The chain recombines TRBV12-1 with TRBJ1-5. TRBV12-1 is an annotated pseudogene. The CDR3 runs 14 residues. The CDR3 loop is CASSFATGYQPQHF. The CDR3 DNA follows: TGTGCCAGCAGCTTTGCAACGGGGTATCAGCCCCAGCATTTT.

The genes are TRBV4-2 and TRBJ1-4; D gene unclear. There are 12 residues in the CDR3. V lost 0 bases to trimming and J lost 9 bases, with 5 bases between them. In germline, CDR1 is LGHNA, CDR2 YNFKEQ. CDR3 nucleotide sequence: TGTGCCAGCAGCCAAGAAGCGAAAAAACTGTTTTTT. Residues: CASSQEAKKLFF.

This chain links TRBV11-2 with TRBJ2-3, with D hard to call. Germline V lookup: CDR1 SGHAT, CDR2 FQNNGV. Trimming cost V 5 bases and J 2 bases, with 5 bases left between them. The CDR3 totals 12 residues. The CDR3 here is CASSPYTDTQYF. The CDR3 nucleotides are TGTGCCAGCAGCCCGTACACAGATACGCAGTATTTT.

The chain joins TRBV6-1 to TRBJ1-5; no clear D gene. The CDR3 has 13 residues. Looked up from germline, CDR1 is MNHNS and CDR2 is SASEGT. Trimming took 4 bases from V and 7 from J, leaving 11 bases between them. The DNA for the CDR3 is TGTGCCAGCAGTGCTCGCACGGGCCAGCCCCAGCATTTT. Translated, it gives CASSARTGQPQHF.

This clone was recorded a few times. Mismatch with germline at one junction end may stem from a read error. This chain connects TRBV18 to TRBJ1-1; D not resolved. Germline CDR1 is KGHSH and CDR2 is LQKENI. This CDR3 has 13 amino acids. In DNA form, the CDR3 reads TGTGCCAGCTTACCAACAATGAACACTGAAGCTTTCTTT. This translates into CASLPTMNTEAFF.

This clone was counted only a few times. The V call is TRBV6-5, the J call TRBJ2-1, with TRBD2 matching 7 bases. V was pared by 2 bases and J by 4 bases, with 8 bases of the junction left unmatched. CDR1 MNHEY and CDR2 SVGAGI come from the germline V gene. This CDR3 comprises 16 residues. The CDR3 sequence: CASSYMGTSAYNEQFF. The CDR3 region has the DNA TGTGCCAGCAGTTACATGGGAACTAGCGCTTACAATGAGCAGTTCTTC.

This clone was counted a few times. The V gene is TRBV7-2, the J gene TRBJ1-5; D perhaps matches TRBD1 (6 bases). The CDR3 consists of 15 residues. CDR1 is SGHTA, CDR2 FQGNSA, per germline. Trimming left V 5 bases short and J 3 bases short, with 14 bases between. CDR3 loop: CASSQNRAINQPQHF. CDR3 sequence (DNA): TGTGCCAGCAGCCAAAACAGGGCGATCAATCAGCCCCAGCATTTT.

The table lists this clone with a few counts. CDR3 sequence reads: CATSRVVEQPQHF. CDR3 DNA sequence: TGTGCCACCAGCAGAGTTGTGGAGCAGCCCCAGCATTTT. This sequence joins TRBV15 and TRBJ1-5, with D hard to call. The V gene's germline CDR1 is LNHNV and CDR2 YYDKDF (reference sequence). This CDR3 is 13 amino acids long. V lost 1 base and J 7 bases, leaving 8 bases between the germline ends.

This chain joins TRBV5-8 and TRBJ2-3; D might be TRBD1 or TRBD2, each matching 5 bases. V lost 4 bases and J lost 5, with 26 bases in between. CDR3 length equals 18 residues. From germline, CDR1 is SGHTS and CDR2 YDEGEE. The CDR3 DNA reads as TGTGCCAGCAGCGGTAGAATAGGAAAAGCGGATGGGGGAGATACGCAGTATTTT. Translating it yields CASSGRIGKADGGDTQYF.

The chain links TRBV7-2 to TRBJ1-2, with 10 bases lining up with TRBD1. The germline V gene encodes CDR1 SGHTA and CDR2 FQGNSA. Losses at the gene ends were 3 bases for V and 2 bases for J; bases not matched to a gene: 0. This CDR3 spans 14 amino acids. The CDR3 loop is CASSLTGGNYGYTF. The CDR3 bases are TGTGCCAGCAGCTTGACAGGGGGCAACTATGGCTACACCTTC.

J is TRBJ2-7 and V is TRBV27; D is uncertain. The V end was cut by 2 bases, the J end by 2 bases, with 13 bases between. Germline loops: CDR1 MNHEY, CDR2 SMNVEV (reference sequence). The CDR3 loop spans 15 amino acids. CDR3 in amino acids: CASSLDPVAPYEQYF. In DNA form, the CDR3 reads TGTGCCAGCAGTTTAGATCCCGTAGCCCCCTACGAGCAGTACTTC.